The 9 T cell receptor beta chains below all came from one sample that was sequenced in a study of T-cell memory formation after mild COVID-19. Via MiXCR, TCRdb re-called the 5' RACE reads, giving one row per CDR3 protein. Here the sample spans about half a million distinct CDR3 sequences, 18% being singletons. Sequenced input: PBMCs or a T cell subset sorted from them (not recorded which). The receptors come from an adult woman who had mild COVID-19 (a few samples of this study predate the infection). Cell type and time point are not known.

The chain recombines TRBV7-2 with TRBJ1-2; no definite D call. The CDR3 loop spans 13 amino acids. V was shortened by 5 bases and J by 3 bases, with 10 bases between the two germline ends. Germline loops: CDR1 SGHTA, CDR2 FQGNSA. CDR3 amino acids: CASSQTIHYGYTF. CDR3 in DNA: TGTGCCAGCAGCCAGACGATCCACTATGGCTACACCTTC.

This clonotype showed up just a few times. The rearrangement links TRBV2 to TRBJ1-1; maybe TRBD1 (5 bases). Germline CDR1 and CDR2: SNHLY and FYNNEI. There are 13 residues in the CDR3. V dropped 5 bases and J dropped 8 bases, with 15 bases sitting between them. The CDR3 DNA reads as TGTGCCAGCAGTCCGGGCCTGGGACCGGAAGCTTTCTTT. This sequence encodes CASSPGLGPEAFF.

The CDR3 loop is CASSPTKGDTEAFF. The CDR3 nucleotides are TGTGCCAGCAGCCCTACAAAAGGGGACACTGAAGCTTTCTTT. The V call is TRBV7-9, the J call TRBJ1-1; a possible D gene is TRBD1 (5 bases). The CDR3 extends over 14 amino acids. Germline values: CDR1 SEHNR, CDR2 FQNEAQ (reference sequence). Trimming pared 5 bases from V and 3 bases from J, leaving 13 bases between.

This clonotype turned up a few times. The chain has TRBV20-1 and TRBJ2-7; D might be TRBD2 (6 bases). Germline lookup yields CDR1 DFQATT and CDR2 SNEGSKA (reference sequence). Between the trimmed V and J ends, which lost 3 bases and 2 bases, there was a span of 14 bases. There are 14 residues in the CDR3. CDR3 loop: CSASRGTGTYEQYF. The CDR3 DNA reads as TGCAGTGCTAGCCGGGGGACGGGAACCTACGAGCAGTACTTC.

The chain couples TRBV5-1 to TRBJ2-3; D is perhaps TRBD1 (6 bases). The V gene's germline CDR1 is SGHRS and CDR2 YFSETQ. V gave up 4 bases and J gave up 0 bases, with 12 bases separating them. The CDR3 has 15 residues. The CDR3 nucleotides are TGCGCCAGCAGCCCAGGGGCAGTAAGCACAGATACGCAGTATTTT. This translates into CASSPGAVSTDTQYF.

This clonotype was observed a few times. The chain joins TRBV12-3 or TRBV12-4 to TRBJ1-6; D possibly corresponds to TRBD1 (5 bases). This CDR3 has 13 residues. Trimming took 5 bases from V and 14 from J, leaving 16 bases between them. In DNA, the CDR3 is TGTGCCAGCAGTACTGGGACCGTACAAGCCCTCCACTTT. Amino acid sequence: CASSTGTVQALHF.

Only one count was recorded for this clonotype. The junction departs from germline at one end; a sequencing error may be responsible. This chain connects TRBV18 to TRBJ2-2, with D perhaps matching TRBD1 or TRBD2 (6 bases each). CDR1 KGHSH and CDR2 LQKENI come from the germline V gene. The CDR3 consists of 15 residues. The CDR3 sequence: CASSPGTQGTGEVFF. The CDR3, as DNA: TGTGCCAGCTCACCAGGGACTCAGGGGACCGGGGAGGTGTTTTTT.

This clonotype was recorded a few times. This chain links TRBV6-6 with TRBJ1-1; the D gene is possibly TRBD1 (5 bases). The CDR3 is made up of 13 amino acids. Germline lookup yields CDR1 MNHNY and CDR2 SVGAGI (reference sequence). V was trimmed by 6 bases and J by 4 bases, leaving 12 bases between them. This CDR3 is CASRPKGSTEAFF. CDR3 DNA sequence: TGTGCCAGCAGGCCTAAGGGGAGCACTGAAGCTTTCTTT.

The table lists this clonotype with a few counts. The V and J genes are TRBV12-3 or TRBV12-4 and TRBJ2-3; D gene ambiguous. The CDR3 totals 13 residues. The V and J ends lost 5 bases and 2 bases respectively, with 8 bases between them. CDR3 nucleotide sequence: TGTGCCAGCAGTCGGCTGAACACAGATACGCAGTATTTT. Protein product: CASSRLNTDTQYF.